The 31 T cell receptor beta chains in this list originate from one sample, sequenced in a study of blood T cell repertoires in COVID-19. Assay: immunoSEQ multiplex PCR; the TCRdb copy retains only in-frame clones and omits some. Of 310,000 or so clones listed, around 85% are singletons. Sample: PBMCs or T cells enriched from blood (not recorded which). Source of these receptors: a woman between 35 and 50 years old who had recovered from COVID-19.

The CDR3 here is CASSYRDSGTTYNEQFF. CDR3 nucleotide sequence: TGTGCCAGCAGCTACAGGGATTCCGGCACGACCTACAATGAGCAGTTCTTC. The V gene is TRBV11-2, the J gene TRBJ2-1, with a possible D match to TRBD1 (6 bases). The CDR3 consists of 17 residues. Trimming stripped 4 bases from V and 2 bases from J, with 18 bases between. Germline V gives CDR1 SGHAT, CDR2 FQNNGV.

The chain recombines TRBV10-3 with TRBJ2-7, with TRBD1 matching over 10 bases. J was trimmed by 1 base and V by 3 bases; bases with no gene match: 18. This CDR3 comprises 20 residues. Germline assignment: CDR1 ENHRY and CDR2 SYGVKD. CDR3 region: CAISDSPSPGQGTISYEQYF. In nucleotides, the CDR3 is TGTGCCATCAGTGACTCCCCGTCGCCGGGACAGGGGACTATTTCCTACGAGCAGTACTTC.

The chain recombines TRBV14 with TRBJ2-1; weak D call: TRBD2 (6 bases). The V gene lost 2 bases and the J gene lost 2 bases, with 10 bases spanning the gap. This CDR3 comprises 15 residues. The germline V gene has CDR1 SGHDN and CDR2 FVKESK. The CDR3 DNA is TGTGCCAGCAGCCAATCCGGGAGCCCCTACAATGAGCAGTTCTTC. It translates to CASSQSGSPYNEQFF.

This clone was detected ten times or more. V usage is TRBV7-2 and J usage is TRBJ1-3, with D tentatively TRBD1 (6 bases). The CDR3 totals 14 residues. CDR1 is SGHTA and CDR2 is FQGNSA in the germline V gene. Trimming pared 4 bases from V and 2 bases from J, leaving 9 bases between. Here the CDR3 DNA reads TGTGCCAGCAGCTCAGGGACACCTGGAAACACCATATATTTT. Its translation is CASSSGTPGNTIYF.

The V call is TRBV30, the J call TRBJ1-1; no clear D gene. The germline CDR1 and CDR2 sequences are GTSNPN and SVGIG (reference sequence). The CDR3 extends over 12 amino acids. V was trimmed by 7 bases and J by 4 bases, leaving 13 bases between them. The CDR3 DNA is TGTGCCTCCCGGGTGGGAGCCACTGAAGCTTTCTTT. It translates to CASRVGATEAFF.

The CDR3 DNA sequence: TGTGCCAGCAGCTTAAAGTCCGGCGGGACGGGGGAGCAGTACTTC. Protein product: CASSLKSGGTGEQYF. The chain carries TRBV7-2 and TRBJ2-7; a weak D match, TRBD2 (6 bases). CDR1 is SGHTA, CDR2 FQGNSA, per germline. Trimming shortened V by 2 bases and J by 7 bases, and 18 bases separated the two germline ends. The CDR3 has 15 amino acids.

The chain is built from TRBV24-1 and TRBJ2-5; no clear D. Trimming stripped 0 bases from V and 5 bases from J, with 9 bases between. From germline, CDR1 is KGHDR and CDR2 SFDVKD. The CDR3 is 14 residues long. The CDR3 reads CATSDLAGEETQYF. The CDR3, as DNA: TGTGCCACCAGTGATTTGGCCGGAGAGGAGACCCAGTACTTC.

The rearrangement uses TRBV6-2 or TRBV6-3 and TRBJ2-7; the match to TRBD2 covers 9 bases. The CDR3 length is 14 residues. Germline loops: CDR1 MNHEY, CDR2 SVGEGT. The J segment lost 2 bases and the V segment lost 8 bases, leaving 7 bases of the junction unmatched. The DNA of the CDR3 is TGTGCCAGCGGCCGGACTAGCGTGGCCTACGAGCAGTACTTC. This encodes CASGRTSVAYEQYF.

This chain connects TRBV7-9 to TRBJ1-1; 8 nucleotides match TRBD1. In germline, CDR1 is SEHNR, CDR2 FQNEAQ (reference sequence). The V and J ends lost 5 bases and 7 bases, in that order; junction bases with no gene match: 9. This CDR3 is built from 14 residues. The CDR3, as DNA: TGTGCCAGCAGCCCAGGGGGCGTGGGTAGTGAAGCTTTCTTT. Protein: CASSPGGVGSEAFF.

This clone was picked up many times. The V and J genes are TRBV4-3 and TRBJ2-1; TRBD2 aligns across 8 bases. CDR1 and CDR2 from the germline V gene are LGHNA and YSLEER. The ends lost 3 bases at V and 8 bases at J; junction bases unmatched: 3. The CDR3 totals 13 residues. CDR3 sequence (DNA): TGCGCCAGCAGCCAGCAACTAGCGGATGAGCAGTTCTTC. Translated: CASSQQLADEQFF.

The J gene is TRBJ2-2, the V gene TRBV25-1; 9 bases agree with TRBD1. CDR3 size: 15 residues. The junction had 5 bases not matched to a gene; V was cut back by 5 bases and J by 4 bases. CDR1 MGHDK and CDR2 SYGVNS come from the germline V gene. The CDR3 bases are TGTGCCAGCAGTTTACAGGGGGCTACCACCGGGGAGCTGTTTTTT. It codes for CASSLQGATTGELFF.

This chain joins TRBV3-1 (or the pseudogene TRBV3-2) and TRBJ2-1; TRBD2 agrees at 7 bases. V lost 4 bases, J lost 7 bases, and 10 bases stayed unmatched. This CDR3 region has 15 residues. In germline, CDR1 is LGHDT, CDR2 YNNKEL (reference sequence). The CDR3, as DNA: TGTGCCAGCAGCCCTTATGGGCGGACTAGGAATGAGCAGTTCTTC. Its translation is CASSPYGRTRNEQFF.

J is TRBJ2-1 and V is TRBV19; D perhaps matches TRBD1 (5 bases). CDR3 length equals 16 residues. Germline V gene sequence: CDR1 LNHDA, CDR2 SQIVND (reference sequence). V shed 1 base and J shed 7 bases, with 17 bases lying between them. DNA of the CDR3: TGTGCCAGTAGTATAGCCGACTTCCTAGGGGTGAATGAGCAGTTCTTC. Residues: CASSIADFLGVNEQFF.

The chain couples TRBV19 to TRBJ1-6; TRBD1 might be the D (6 bases). This CDR3 spans 12 amino acids. Germline-derived CDR1 and CDR2 are LNHDA and SQIVND (reference sequence). The germline V and J ends were trimmed by 8 bases and 13 bases, with 15 bases remaining between them. The DNA for the CDR3 is TGTGCCAGTTCTTACAGGGAAGGGCCCCTCCACTTT. It specifies CASSYREGPLHF.

The V call is TRBV5-1, the J call TRBJ2-3; D call uncertain. Trimming shortened V by 2 bases and J by 0 bases, and 7 bases separated the two germline ends. This CDR3 contains 14 residues. The germline CDR1 and CDR2 sequences are SGHRS and YFSETQ. CDR3 amino acids: CASSLQSSTDTQYF. CDR3 coding DNA: TGCGCCAGCAGCTTACAGTCTAGCACAGATACGCAGTATTTT.

The CDR3 sequence is CASSAQLTSGRSGELFF. The CDR3 DNA reads as TGTGCCAGCAGCGCGCAGTTGACTAGCGGGAGATCCGGGGAGCTGTTTTTT. The chain is built from TRBV9 and TRBJ2-2; 12 positions match TRBD2. Germline V CDR1 and CDR2: SGDLS, YYNGEE. The CDR3 consists of 17 residues. Germline trimming cut 3 bases from V and 6 bases from J; bases unmatched to any gene: 9.

The chain is built from TRBV28 and TRBJ1-4, with 7 bases fitting TRBD1. Germline CDR1 MDHEN, CDR2 SYDVKM. CDR3 length: 14 amino acids. Trimming cost V 5 bases and J 2 bases; bases outside gene matches: 2. The CDR3 loop reads CASSKTGTNEKLFF. CDR3 nucleotides: TGTGCCAGCAGTAAGACAGGGACTAATGAAAAACTGTTTTTT.

This sequence joins TRBV6-2 or TRBV6-3 and TRBJ2-7; the match to TRBD2 covers 11 bases. This CDR3 is 15 amino acids long. The junction had 7 bases not matched to a gene; V was cut back by 6 bases and J by 3 bases. Germline V gene data show CDR1 as MNHEY and CDR2 as SVGEGT. The CDR3 DNA follows: TGTGCCAGCAGCCAAAGACTAGCGGGAATCTACGAGCAGTACTTC. It encodes CASSQRLAGIYEQYF.

The chain combines TRBV6-5 with TRBJ2-1; D gene unclear. The CDR3 is 12 residues long. V lost 7 bases and J 4 bases, leaving 8 bases between the germline ends. The germline gives CDR1 MNHEY, CDR2 SVGAGI. CDR3 protein: CASILTYNEQFF. CDR3 DNA: TGTGCCAGCATACTAACATACAATGAGCAGTTCTTC.

For the CDR3, the DNA is TGTGCCAGCGTAAGACTAAGTCTCAGACAAGAGACCCAGTACTTC. The encoded protein is CASVRLSLRQETQYF. This rearrangement joins TRBV7-6 to TRBJ2-5; D may be TRBD2 (5 bases). V was shortened by 8 bases and J by 2 bases, with 18 bases between the two germline ends. The germline V gene encodes CDR1 SGHVS and CDR2 FNYEAQ. The CDR3 has 15 residues.

The chain links TRBV5-1 to TRBJ1-6, with 9 bases identical to TRBD1. The CDR3 contains 22 residues. The V segment lost 0 bases and the J segment 0 bases; nucleotides outside the gene matches: 16. Germline V gene data show CDR1 as SGHRS and CDR2 as YFSETQ. DNA for the CDR3: TGCGCCAGCAGCTTGGGCCCAAAACAGGGGGCTAAAGGGAGCTCCTATAATTCACCCCTCCACTTT. Translating it yields CASSLGPKQGAKGSSYNSPLHF.

The rearrangement uses TRBV2 and TRBJ1-5; D is perhaps TRBD1 (5 bases). V lost 5 bases and J lost 4, with 15 bases in between. CDR1 is SNHLY and CDR2 is FYNNEI in the germline V gene. CDR3 length equals 15 residues. CDR3 amino acids: CASSPSGVRNQPQHF. CDR3 bases: TGTGCCAGCAGTCCCTCGGGGGTTAGGAATCAGCCCCAGCATTTT.

The J gene is TRBJ2-2, the V gene TRBV28; the D is unclear. The germline V and J ends were trimmed by 6 bases and 5 bases, with 10 bases remaining between them. Per the germline V gene, CDR1 is MDHEN and CDR2 is SYDVKM. CDR3 size: 13 residues. The chain's CDR3 is CASRPTETGELFF. For the CDR3, the DNA is TGTGCCAGCAGACCCACAGAGACCGGGGAGCTGTTTTTT.

The CDR3 spells CATSDPAAGAQETQYF. The CDR3 DNA sequence: TGTGCCACCAGTGACCCCGCCGCGGGGGCCCAAGAGACCCAGTACTTC. J is TRBJ2-5 and V is TRBV24-1, with D tentatively TRBD2 (7 bases). The CDR3 totals 16 residues. Between the trimmed V and J ends, which lost 4 bases and 1 base, there was a span of 15 bases. Germline CDR1 is KGHDR and CDR2 is SFDVKD.

The chain links TRBV12-3 or TRBV12-4 to TRBJ2-5; D perhaps matches TRBD2 (5 bases). The CDR3 consists of 13 residues. V lost 7 bases and J lost 4, with 13 bases in between. CDR3 sequence (DNA): TGTGCCAGCAACCCATCGGGAAGAGAGACCCAGTACTTC. Translating it yields CASNPSGRETQYF.

The chain links TRBV7-2 to TRBJ2-3, with 12 bases that match TRBD2. Germline values: CDR1 SGHTA, CDR2 FQGNSA. This CDR3 is 15 amino acids long. V trimming: 4 bases; J trimming: 3 bases; junction bases outside the gene matches: 2. CDR3 DNA sequence: TGTGCCAGCAGCTCTAGCGGGAGGGAAACAGATACGCAGTATTTT. Translating it yields CASSSSGRETDTQYF.

This chain uses TRBV3-1 (or the pseudogene TRBV3-2) with TRBJ2-6; 13 positions match TRBD2. The trim removed 1 base at V and 3 bases at J, leaving 15 bases unmatched. CDR3 length: 22 amino acids. Germline CDR1 and CDR2: LGHDT and YNNKEL (reference sequence). The CDR3 loop reads CASSQGTGVTSGRALGANVLTF. The CDR3 nucleotides read TGTGCCAGCAGCCAAGGGACAGGGGTAACTAGCGGGAGGGCCCTTGGGGCCAACGTCCTGACTTTC.

This clone was found a few times. The identical CDR3 is also encoded by other nucleotide sequences in the sample. In DNA form, the CDR3 reads TGTGCCAGCAGTTCCCAGGGGGCGAATTATGGCTACACCTTC. This sequence encodes CASSSQGANYGYTF. The rearrangement uses TRBV28 and TRBJ1-2; TRBD1 matches 8 bases. The J segment lost 5 bases and the V segment lost 4 bases, leaving 6 bases of the junction unmatched. Germline V CDR1 and CDR2: MDHEN, SYDVKM. The CDR3 spans 14 residues.

The rearrangement uses TRBV3-1 (or the pseudogene TRBV3-2) and TRBJ1-4, with 8 bases aligning to TRBD1. Germline-derived CDR1 and CDR2 are LGHDT and YNNKEL (reference sequence). CDR3 length equals 13 residues. Trimming took 5 bases from V and 7 from J; bases not matched to a gene: 3. The CDR3 region is CASSSGQGEKLFF. CDR3 coding DNA: TGTGCCAGCAGCTCCGGACAGGGTGAAAAACTGTTTTTT.

This clone was observed a few times. This chain joins TRBV9 and TRBJ1-3; D uncertain. This CDR3 comprises 13 residues. V lost 1 base, J lost 4 bases, and 6 bases lay in between. Germline lookup yields CDR1 SGDLS and CDR2 YYNGEE. The CDR3 DNA follows: TGTGCCAGCAGCGTACTGGCCGGAAACACCATATATTTT. Amino acid sequence: CASSVLAGNTIYF.

The DNA for the CDR3 is TGTGCCAGCAGAGCCTCCGGGACAGGGGGCGCGGGTGGCTACACCTTC. It specifies CASRASGTGGAGGYTF. V gene TRBV25-1 combines with J gene TRBJ1-2; TRBD1 aligns across 12 bases. The CDR3 covers 16 residues. CDR1 and CDR2 (germline): MGHDK, SYGVNS. J lost 7 bases, V lost 6 bases, and 12 bases had no gene match.